This TCR beta chain was recorded in a study of glioma-infiltrating T cells after dendritic cell vaccination. Clones were read by immunoSEQ multiplex PCR, and TCRdb kept only the in-frame ones, dropping some. Of about 65,000 clones listed, around nine tenths were seen once; the top ten hold approximately 10%. Time point: after dendritic cell vaccination, including at tumor progression/relapse. The CDR3 covers 17 residues. The germline V gene has CDR1 SGDLS and CDR2 YYNGEE. Germline trimming cut 3 bases from V and 5 bases from J; bases unmatched to any gene: 9. The chain links TRBV9 to TRBJ2-5; 14 nucleotides agree with TRBD2. Sequences were derived from blood, sampled after dendritic cell vaccination. The source of this sequence is a human donor with glioblastoma. As DNA, the CDR3 is TGTGCCAGCAGCGCCGGGGGACTAGCGGGGGCCAGGGAGACCCAGTACTTC. It is translated as CASSAGGLAGARETQYF. Together with reference TRBV9 and TRBJ2-5, the CDR3 gives the full variable domain: DSGVTQTPKHLITATGQRVTLRCSPRSGDLSVYWYQQSLDQGLQFLIQYYNGEERAKGNILERFSAQQFPDLHSELNLSSLELGDSALYFCASSAGGLAGARETQYFGPGTRLLVL.